This T cell receptor beta chain emerged from a study of T cells after yellow fever vaccination. The CDR3 consists of 16 residues. Trimming stripped 0 bases from V and 4 bases from J, with 16 bases between. CDR1 is MNHEY and CDR2 is SVGAGI in the germline V gene. This clonotype was counted ten times or more. MiXCR, run by TCRdb on the 5' RACE reads, gives a single entry per CDR3 protein. Of 200,000 to 250,000 distinct CDR3 sequences in the sample, less than 9% are singletons; the top ten hold around 0.9%. The rearrangement links TRBV6-5 to TRBJ2-7; possibly TRBD1 or TRBD2 for D (5 bases each). This clonotype was sampled from a man aged 25-45 years who received the YFV17D yellow fever vaccine. Specimen: CD4+ T cells sorted from PBMCs, collected 15 days after the yellow fever booster vaccination. In nucleotides, the CDR3 is TGTGCCAGCAGTTACTCCTCCGGGGCGAACGGATACGAGCAGTACTTC. It specifies CASSYSSGANGYEQYF.